This T cell receptor (beta chain) was documented in a study of blood T cell repertoires in COVID-19. In Cohort 3, a recovered donor had either two negative PCRs, clearance, or symptom resolution. Method: immunoSEQ multiplex PCR; TCRdb's copy keeps in-frame clones and lacks some. The table shows about 180,000 clones, with roughly 90% occurring only once. Per germline, CDR1 SGDLS and CDR2 YYNGEE. The CDR3 is 13 residues long. Trimming took off 4 bases at V and 4 bases at J, with 11 bases between the two ends. Sequencing was performed on PBMCs or T cells enriched from blood (not recorded which). This chain links TRBV9 with TRBJ1-2; unclear D gene. The source of this sequence is a woman aged 45 to 65 who had recovered from COVID-19. The CDR3 nucleotides read TGTGCCAGCAGCCCCGGAGAGCCCTATGGCTACACCTTC. Translating gives CASSPGEPYGYTF.